One and the same sample provided the 21 T cell receptor beta chains below, sequenced in a study of radiotherapy plus CTLA-4 blockade in lung cancer. Sequencing used immunoSEQ multiplex PCR; TCRdb keeps in-frame clones, though not all of them. The data hold more than 95,000 clones, with just under 80% observed a single time. The starting material was peripheral blood, obtained from a patient treated with radiotherapy plus ipilimumab. These receptors were taken from a human donor with non-small cell lung cancer who had a partial response to radiotherapy plus ipilimumab.

This chain links TRBV6-6 with TRBJ2-7, with D unresolved. In germline, CDR1 is MNHNY, CDR2 SVGAGI (reference sequence). The CDR3 has 13 amino acids. With 7 bases removed from V and 4 bases from J, the gap between germline ends came to 14 bases. This CDR3 is CASKTPSPYEQYF. The CDR3 DNA reads as TGTGCCAGCAAGACACCAAGCCCATACGAGCAGTACTTC.

This clone was seen just once. V gene TRBV11-2 combines with J gene TRBJ2-2, with 15 positions matching TRBD2. Germline values: CDR1 SGHAT, CDR2 FQNNGV. The CDR3 length is 16 residues. V shed 5 bases, J shed 5 bases, and the junction held 3 bases outside the gene matches. The CDR3 here is CASSVGLAGGTGELFF. The CDR3 DNA reads as TGTGCCAGCAGCGTGGGACTAGCGGGAGGTACCGGGGAGCTGTTTTTT.

The chain has TRBV6-5 and TRBJ1-4; D remains ambiguous. The length of the CDR3 is 14 residues. Germline-derived CDR1 and CDR2 are MNHEY and SVGAGI. The ends were cut back, 7 bases at V and 0 bases at J, with 9 bases in the middle. CDR3 in amino acids: CASNDWATNEKLFF. The CDR3 nucleotides read TGTGCCAGCAACGACTGGGCAACTAATGAAAAACTGTTTTTT.

This clone has just one count. The rearrangement links TRBV5-1 to TRBJ2-3; 9 bases are shared with TRBD2. This CDR3 is 16 amino acids long. The junction had 10 bases not matched to a gene; V was cut back by 5 bases and J by 3 bases. CDR1 is SGHRS, CDR2 YFSETQ, per germline. This CDR3 reads CASSYTSGRVTDTQYF. Written as DNA, the CDR3 is TGCGCCAGCAGTTACACTAGCGGGCGAGTAACAGATACGCAGTATTTT.

The chain links TRBV27 to TRBJ1-1; tentatively, D is TRBD1 (6 bases). Trimming removed 4 bases from V and 1 base from J, with 22 bases in between. In germline, CDR1 is MNHEY, CDR2 SMNVEV (reference sequence). CDR3 length equals 18 residues. As DNA, the CDR3 is TGTGCCAGCAGTTCCAACCAAGTTGGGACACTTAAGAACACTGAAGCTTTCTTT. Translation: CASSSNQVGTLKNTEAFF.

The chain combines TRBV29-1 with TRBJ2-1; TRBD2 matches 10 bases. CDR1 is SQVTM and CDR2 is ANQGSEA in the germline V gene. After removal of 5 bases from V and 5 bases from J, the junction contained 6 bases not matched to a gene. The CDR3 has 14 amino acids. The DNA for the CDR3 is TGCAGCGTTCCGCTAGCGGGAGTGAACAATGAGCAGTTCTTC. This sequence encodes CSVPLAGVNNEQFF.

In this sample, this clone turned up a few times. The chain has TRBV29-1 and TRBJ2-5; a possible D gene is TRBD1 (6 bases). The CDR3 is made up of 15 amino acids. V was cut by 3 bases and J by 3 bases, with 17 bases left in between. Germline V lookup: CDR1 SQVTM, CDR2 ANQGSEA. CDR3 coding DNA: TGCAGCGTTGACGTCGAGGGCAGGGGAGAAGAGACCCAGTACTTC. Its protein product is CSVDVEGRGEETQYF.

Only a few counts were recorded for this clone. The junction shows a germline mismatch at one end, possibly a read error. This CDR3 is also generated by other DNA sequences in the sample. The chain employs TRBV7-7 and TRBJ2-1; a weak D match, TRBD1 (5 bases). Germline V gene sequence: CDR1 SSHAT, CDR2 FNYEAQ (reference sequence). The CDR3 is made up of 13 amino acids. Here the CDR3 DNA reads TGTGCTAGCAGCTTTCAAGTAGGGGATGAGCAGTTCTTC. Residues: CASSFQVGDEQFF.

V gene TRBV7-8 combines with J gene TRBJ1-4; possibly TRBD1 for D (5 bases). Trimming took 7 bases from V and 8 from J, leaving 20 bases between them. CDR3 length: 15 residues. The germline gives CDR1 SGHVS, CDR2 FQNEAQ. The CDR3 nucleotides are TGTGCCAGCACCTCCTGGGGGGGAGGTCGGGAAAAACTGTTTTTT. Residues: CASTSWGGGREKLFF.

The genes are TRBV4-1 and TRBJ1-1; D gene ambiguous. Germline V lookup: CDR1 MGHRA, CDR2 YSYEKL. V was pared by 11 bases and J by 4 bases, with 17 bases between. This CDR3 spans 13 amino acids. The CDR3 bases are TGCGCCTGTCGGGGTCCAGGAGCCACTGAAGCTTTCTTT. It codes for CACRGPGATEAFF.

This clone has only a few counts. The chain employs TRBV28 and TRBJ2-6; no firm D call. The CDR3 covers 13 residues. Germline lookup yields CDR1 MDHEN and CDR2 SYDVKM. V lost 7 bases to trimming and J lost 4 bases, with 8 bases between them. CDR3 region: CASTPPGANVLTF. The CDR3 coding sequence is TGTGCCAGCACCCCTCCGGGGGCCAACGTCCTGACTTTC.

This chain uses TRBV4-2 with TRBJ2-7, with 8 nucleotides matching TRBD2. V was clipped by 5 bases and J by 0 bases; unmatched bases: 9. Per the germline V gene, CDR1 is LGHNA and CDR2 is YNFKEQ. This CDR3 is 16 amino acids long. DNA of the CDR3: TGTGCCAGCAGCTTGGACCTAGCGGGCAGCTCCTACGAGCAGTACTTC. Translated: CASSLDLAGSSYEQYF.

This clone was recorded once. CDR3 sequence reads: CASSVQGQVMNTEAFF. The CDR3 bases are TGCGCCAGCAGCGTGCAGGGTCAAGTAATGAACACTGAAGCTTTCTTT. The chain uses TRBV5-1 and TRBJ1-1; D may be TRBD1 (5 bases). The germline CDR1 and CDR2 sequences are SGHRS and YFSETQ. V was trimmed by 4 bases and J by 0 bases, leaving 16 bases between them. The CDR3 is 16 residues long.

The genes are TRBV5-5 and TRBJ2-7; 8 bases fit TRBD1. This CDR3 comprises 15 residues. Trimming at V came to 0 bases and at J to 4 bases, leaving 6 bases not matched to a gene. The V gene's germline CDR1 is SGHKS and CDR2 YYEKEE (reference sequence). CDR3 region: CASSLAGQDAYEQYF. The DNA for the CDR3 is TGTGCCAGCAGCTTGGCGGGACAGGACGCGTACGAGCAGTACTTC.

V is TRBV6-1 and J is TRBJ1-1; D not certain. The ends were cut back, 0 bases at V and 5 bases at J, with 13 bases in the middle. Per the germline V gene, CDR1 is MNHNS and CDR2 is SASEGT. The CDR3 extends over 15 amino acids. DNA of the CDR3: TGTGCCAGCAGTGAAGCGGTTGGGAGGAGGACTGAAGCTTTCTTT. This translates into CASSEAVGRRTEAFF.

The CDR3 nucleotides read TGTGCCAGCAGCTTAGACGGACAGGGAACGGATACGCAGTATTTT. Amino acids: CASSLDGQGTDTQYF. The chain couples TRBV7-8 to TRBJ2-3, with 8 bases fitting TRBD1. This CDR3 is built from 15 residues. Losses at the gene ends were 1 base for V and 6 bases for J; bases not matched to a gene: 6. Germline assignment: CDR1 SGHVS and CDR2 FQNEAQ.

This rearrangement joins TRBV12-5 to TRBJ1-2, with D tentatively TRBD1 (6 bases). From germline, CDR1 is LGHNT and CDR2 FRNRAP. CDR3 size: 13 residues. Trimming stripped 2 bases from V and 7 bases from J, with 11 bases between. This chain's CDR3 is CASGLLGQTGYTF. In DNA form, the CDR3 reads TGTGCTAGTGGTTTGTTAGGACAGACTGGCTACACCTTC.

The V call is TRBV29-1, the J call TRBJ1-1, with D perhaps TRBD1 (6 bases). Trimming cost V 6 bases and J 6 bases, with 17 bases left between them. CDR1 and CDR2 (germline): SQVTM, ANQGSEA. The length of the CDR3 is 13 residues. The CDR3 is CSVGLDRIAEAFF. The CDR3, as DNA: TGCAGCGTCGGACTCGACAGGATCGCTGAAGCTTTCTTT.

The chain recombines TRBV6-1 with TRBJ2-2, with D uncertain. Per germline, CDR1 MNHNS and CDR2 SASEGT. V was trimmed by 3 bases and J by 4 bases, leaving 15 bases between them. The CDR3 extends over 16 amino acids. In nucleotides, the CDR3 is TGTGCCAGCAGTGAGGCCAGAACGCCGGGCACCGGGGAGCTGTTTTTT. Protein: CASSEARTPGTGELFF.

This chain uses TRBV5-4 with TRBJ1-2, with 9 bases that match TRBD1. J lost 3 bases, V lost 4 bases, and 7 bases had no gene match. The CDR3 has 15 amino acids. CDR1 SGHNT and CDR2 YYREEE come from the germline V gene (reference sequence). This CDR3 reads CASSTQGAGYYGYTF. CDR3 coding DNA: TGTGCCAGCAGCACACAGGGGGCGGGGTACTATGGCTACACCTTC.

The rearrangement uses TRBV28 and TRBJ2-4, with a tentative D call TRBD2 (5 bases). The V end was cut by 8 bases, the J end by 7 bases, with 18 bases between. The CDR3 sequence is 14 residues long. Germline assignment: CDR1 MDHEN and CDR2 SYDVKM. The CDR3 DNA reads as TGTGCCAGCGGCACTAGAAAGGCGGCGAACATTCAGTACTTC. This gives the protein CASGTRKAANIQYF.